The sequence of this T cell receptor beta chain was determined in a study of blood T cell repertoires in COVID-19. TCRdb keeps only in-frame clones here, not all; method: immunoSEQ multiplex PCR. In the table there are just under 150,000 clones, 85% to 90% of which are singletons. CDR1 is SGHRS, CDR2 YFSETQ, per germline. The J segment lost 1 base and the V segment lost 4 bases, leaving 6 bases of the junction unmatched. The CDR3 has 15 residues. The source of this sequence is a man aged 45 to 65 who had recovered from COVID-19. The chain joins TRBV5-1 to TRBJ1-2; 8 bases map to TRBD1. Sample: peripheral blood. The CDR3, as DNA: TGCGCCAGCAGCCTCCCTGGGACAGGTAACTATGGCTACACCTTC. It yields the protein CASSLPGTGNYGYTF.